The clone carrying this T cell receptor beta chain was counted between two and nine times. Its antigen remains unidentified. In germline, CDR1 is LNHDA, CDR2 SQIVND (reference sequence). The CDR3 extends over 14 amino acids. V gave up 4 bases and J gave up 2 bases, with 11 bases separating them. The record originates from a study of CD8+ T cells in alopecia areata. Overall study results and limits: Among the 100 top clones, expanded CD8+ clones, like scalp clonality, were significantly decreased by tofacitinib.

Treatment given: oral pan-JAK inhibitor, 5-10 mg twice daily. Extracted RNA was reverse transcribed into cDNA, the sequencing template. Only in-frame clones appear in the TCRdb table, and some are missing; sequencing was by immunoSEQ multiplex PCR. This table has 200,000 to 250,000 clones, around 66% appearing once. This rearrangement joins TRBV19 to TRBJ2-5; a weak D match, TRBD1 (6 bases). This clonotype was sampled from a human donor with alopecia areata. The material sequenced was CD4+ T cells sorted from blood, taken at week 4, from a patient treated with tofacitinib. The CDR3 DNA reads TGTGCCAGTAGTAGAATCCAGGGGCAAGAGACCCAGTACTTC. Residues: CASSRIQGQETQYF. Drawing the rest from reference TRBV19 and TRBJ2-5, the complete variable domain is DGGITQSPKYLFRKEGQNVTLSCEQNLNHDAMYWYRQDPGQGLRLIYYSQIVNDFQKGDIAEGYSVSREKKESFPLTVTSAQKNPTAFYLCASSRIQGQETQYFGPGTRLLVL.